This is a list of T cell receptor beta chains from one sample in a study of monozygotic twins with inflammatory bowel disease. From the 5' RACE reads, TCRdb lists one entry per CDR3 protein and no DNA. The sample table includes under 350,000 distinct CDR3 sequences. Material for sequencing was blood. All receptors come from a human donor with ulcerative colitis or Crohn's disease, or a healthy co-twin of an affected twin (not recorded which). Both conserved end residues are part of each CDR3.

j_gene	len	v_gene	CDR3aa
TRBJ1-6	16	TRBV27	CASGIPSTGDNSPLHF
TRBJ2-2	15	TRBV5-6	CASSRTGRNTGELFF
TRBJ2-5	14	TRBV5-6	CASAPRALGETQYF
TRBJ2-7	13	TRBV5-1	CASSLGVFGEPYF
TRBJ2-7	16	TRBV7-2	CASSSLPGQVLGEQYF
TRBJ2-5	16	TRBV12-3/TRBV12-4	CASSSHGNRAQETQYF
TRBJ1-5	13	TRBV30	CAWSLGPRKPQHF
TRBJ1-6	16	TRBV2	CASSEREGSYNSPLHF
TRBJ2-3	15	TRBV15	CATSRDKGWTDTQYF
TRBJ2-7	14	TRBV18	CASSPGTGAHEQYF
TRBJ2-7	15	TRBV4-3	CASSQDGGSPYEQYF
TRBJ1-6	15	TRBV19	CASSIGRPIGSPLHF
TRBJ2-5	14	TRBV6-1	CASSTGTSSVAQYF
TRBJ1-4	15	TRBV9	CASSVYPGEAEKLFF
TRBJ2-3	13	TRBV30	CAWRGWGTDTQYF
TRBJ2-5	14	TRBV7-3	CASSLSGVRETQYF
TRBJ2-7	14	TRBV28	CASSAGQVLYEQYF
TRBJ2-3	14	TRBV18	CASSRSGLPDTQYF
TRBJ2-2	15	TRBV28	CASSPGGAGTGELFF
TRBJ1-2	13	TRBV20-1	CSAEEWLRTGYTF
TRBJ2-1	18	TRBV12-3/TRBV12-4	CASSLERAATSFRNEQFF
TRBJ1-1	15	TRBV6-5	CASSWTRLMNTEAFF
TRBJ2-7	17	TRBV14	CASSQDPPGTGYYEQYF
TRBJ1-3	15	TRBV4-3	CASSQVDRGGNTIYF
TRBJ1-1	13	TRBV7-9	CASSFAGGSEAFF
TRBJ2-1	12	TRBV19	CASSGARNEQFF
TRBJ2-3	16	TRBV6-5	CASSYSPHGAADTQYF
TRBJ2-5	15	TRBV5-1	CASSGSGGPQETQYF
TRBJ2-7	15	TRBV29-1	CSAQGWVRNSYEQYF
TRBJ2-7	16	TRBV20-1	CSASHPGQGSSYEQYF
TRBJ1-5	13	TRBV7-2	CASSLRGDQPQHF
TRBJ2-5	13	TRBV18	CASSSRGEETQYF
TRBJ2-1	15	TRBV20-1	CSTWGGLSSYNEQFF
TRBJ1-6	17	TRBV12-3/TRBV12-4	CASSLRTGQSYNSPLHF
TRBJ2-7	13	TRBV7-6	CASSDRGGDEQYF
TRBJ2-7	11	TRBV29-1	CSVGVGDEQYF
TRBJ2-4	15	TRBV30	CAWSRTSIIKNIQYF
TRBJ2-7	13	TRBV19	CASSIGIGYEQYF
TRBJ2-6	17	TRBV7-2	CASSSRQLLSGANVLTF
TRBJ2-1	18	TRBV5-6	CASSSDKAWIGAYNEQFF
TRBJ2-7	14	TRBV9	CASSGTSGSYEQYF
TRBJ2-5	15	TRBV12-3/TRBV12-4	CASSFVREGLETQYF
TRBJ2-3	13	TRBV28	CASQTGGLDTQYF
TRBJ1-6	15	TRBV7-9	CASSFGGPYNSPLHF
TRBJ2-6	17	TRBV24-1	CATSDQTGFSGANVLTF
TRBJ2-7	12	TRBV20-1	CSANGGSGEQYF
TRBJ2-3	16	TRBV14	CASSQRGPGGTDTQYF
TRBJ1-3	15	TRBV12-3/TRBV12-4	CASSPPGTSGNTIYF